This TCR beta chain was found in a study of memory CD4+ T cells and cytomegalovirus serostatus. In the original processing: Out-of-frame sequences were removed, leaving roughly 2.1 million distinct TCRbeta sequences. The assay was immunoSEQ multiplex PCR, and TCRdb's table has in-frame clones only and misses some. Clone size and V and J calls were adopted from that table, with D and trimming inferred from the DNA. The sample consists of approximately 52,000 clones, just under 80% of them appearing once. Notes on the study in general: CD4+ memory repertoires contained about 40% of the 164 reported CMV TCRbeta sequences.

The CDR3 consists of 14 residues. Per germline, CDR1 MGHDK and CDR2 SYGVNS. Deletions cut 2 bases from V and 7 bases from J, with 9 bases between. The sort gate was single viable CD3+CD4+CD8-CD45RO+ cells for memory CD4+ T cells. CD4+ T cells were isolated by positive magnetic selection. About this clone: Its antigen is still unknown.

This chain links TRBV25-1 with TRBJ1-6, with D unresolved. Sequencing was carried out using memory CD4+ T cells from blood. This TCR came from an adult in good health and CMV-seronegative. The CDR3 coding sequence is TGTGCCAGCAGTGAAGGGGTGAGAAATTCACCCCTCCACTTT. Translation: CASSEGVRNSPLHF.